This section outlines one T cell receptor beta chain sequence together with its context. The sample belongs to a study of blood T cell repertoires in COVID-19. For the study at large: Sources were T cells, B-cell-depleted T cells, or PBMCs; the material itself was cDNA or gDNA.

Clones were sequenced by immunoSEQ multiplex PCR, and TCRdb holds only the in-frame ones, with some missing. The sample contains about 380,000 clones, approximately 89% of which appear only once. Participant-reported clinical history was the basis for cohort assignment. The CDR3 consists of 13 residues. V lost 4 bases and J lost 1, with 5 bases in between. Germline assignment: CDR1 MNHEY and CDR2 SVGAGI. Material for sequencing was PBMCs or T cells enriched from blood (not recorded which). The origin of this receptor is a man younger than 45 who had recovered from COVID-19. The J gene is TRBJ1-3, the V gene TRBV6-5; D not resolved. The CDR3 bases are TGTGCCAGCAGTTTCCATTCTGGAAACACCATATATTTT. Translating gives CASSFHSGNTIYF.